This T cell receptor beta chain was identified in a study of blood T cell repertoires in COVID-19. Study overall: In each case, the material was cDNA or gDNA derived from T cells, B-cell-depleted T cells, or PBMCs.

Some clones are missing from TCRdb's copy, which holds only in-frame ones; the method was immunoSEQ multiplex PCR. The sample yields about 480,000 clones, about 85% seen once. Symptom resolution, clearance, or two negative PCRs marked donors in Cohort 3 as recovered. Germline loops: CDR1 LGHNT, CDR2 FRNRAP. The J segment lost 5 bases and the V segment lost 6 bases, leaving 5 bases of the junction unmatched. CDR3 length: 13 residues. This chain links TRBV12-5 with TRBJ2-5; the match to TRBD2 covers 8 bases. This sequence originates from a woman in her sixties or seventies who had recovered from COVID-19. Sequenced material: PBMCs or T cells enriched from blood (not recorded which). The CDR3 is CASGGGAQETQYF. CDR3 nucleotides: TGTGCTAGTGGCGGGGGGGCTCAGGAGACCCAGTACTTC.